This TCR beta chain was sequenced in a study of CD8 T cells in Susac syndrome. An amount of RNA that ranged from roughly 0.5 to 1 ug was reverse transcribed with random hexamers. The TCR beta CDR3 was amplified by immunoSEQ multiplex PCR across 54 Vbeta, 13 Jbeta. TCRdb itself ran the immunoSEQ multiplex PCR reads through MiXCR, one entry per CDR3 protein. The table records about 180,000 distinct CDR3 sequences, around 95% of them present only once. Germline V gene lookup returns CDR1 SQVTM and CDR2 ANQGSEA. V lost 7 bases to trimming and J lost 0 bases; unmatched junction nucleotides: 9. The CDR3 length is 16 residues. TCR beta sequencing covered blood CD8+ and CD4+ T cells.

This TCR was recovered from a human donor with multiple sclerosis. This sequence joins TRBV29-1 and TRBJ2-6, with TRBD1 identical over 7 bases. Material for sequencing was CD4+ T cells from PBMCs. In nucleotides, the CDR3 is TGCAGCGCCGAGGACAGGTCGCACTCTGGGGCCAACGTCCTGACTTTC. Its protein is CSAEDRSHSGANVLTF. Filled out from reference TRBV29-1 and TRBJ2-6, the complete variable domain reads SAVISQKPSRDICQRGTSLTIQCQVDSQVTMMFWYRQQPGQSLTLIATANQGSEATYESGFVIDKFPISRPNLTFSTLTVSNMSPEDSSIYLCSAEDRSHSGANVLTFGAGSRLTVL.